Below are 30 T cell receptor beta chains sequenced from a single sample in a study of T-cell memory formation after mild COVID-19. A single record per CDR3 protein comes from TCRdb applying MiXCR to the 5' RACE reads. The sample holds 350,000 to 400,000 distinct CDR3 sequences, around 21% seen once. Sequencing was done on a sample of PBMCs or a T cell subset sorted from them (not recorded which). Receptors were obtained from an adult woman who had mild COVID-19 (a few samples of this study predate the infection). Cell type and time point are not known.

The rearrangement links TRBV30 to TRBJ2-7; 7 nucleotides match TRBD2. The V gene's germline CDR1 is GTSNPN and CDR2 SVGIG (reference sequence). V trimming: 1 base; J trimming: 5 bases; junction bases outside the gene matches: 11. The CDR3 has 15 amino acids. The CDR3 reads CAWSGLAGAVNEQYF. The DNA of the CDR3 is TGTGCCTGGAGTGGTCTCGCGGGAGCCGTCAACGAGCAGTACTTC.

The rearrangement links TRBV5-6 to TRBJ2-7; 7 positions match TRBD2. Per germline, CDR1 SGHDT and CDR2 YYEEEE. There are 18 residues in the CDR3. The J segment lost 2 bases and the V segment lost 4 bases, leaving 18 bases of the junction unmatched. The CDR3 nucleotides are TGTGCCAGCAGCGCCACCTCTCCGGGGGGTTTAGGGACCTACGAGCAGTACTTC. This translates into CASSATSPGGLGTYEQYF.

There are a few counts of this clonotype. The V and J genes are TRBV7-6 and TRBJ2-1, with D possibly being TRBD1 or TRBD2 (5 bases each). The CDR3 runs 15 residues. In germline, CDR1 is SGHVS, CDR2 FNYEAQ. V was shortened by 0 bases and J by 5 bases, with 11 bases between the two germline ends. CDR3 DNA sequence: TGTGCCAGCAGCTTAGCCGGGACGTCTAACAATGAGCAGTTCTTC. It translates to CASSLAGTSNNEQFF.

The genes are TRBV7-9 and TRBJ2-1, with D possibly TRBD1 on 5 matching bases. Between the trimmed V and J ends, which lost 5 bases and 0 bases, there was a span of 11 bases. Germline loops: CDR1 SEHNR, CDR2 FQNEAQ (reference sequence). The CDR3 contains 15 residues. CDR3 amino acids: CASSPTGYSYNEQFF. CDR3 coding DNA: TGTGCCAGCAGCCCAACAGGTTACTCCTACAATGAGCAGTTCTTC.

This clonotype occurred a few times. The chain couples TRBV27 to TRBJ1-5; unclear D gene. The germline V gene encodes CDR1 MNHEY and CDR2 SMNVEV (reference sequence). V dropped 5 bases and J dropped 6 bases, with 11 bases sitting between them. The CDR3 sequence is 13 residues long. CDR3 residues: CASSPGPGQPQHF. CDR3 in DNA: TGTGCCAGCAGTCCGGGCCCGGGTCAGCCCCAGCATTTT.

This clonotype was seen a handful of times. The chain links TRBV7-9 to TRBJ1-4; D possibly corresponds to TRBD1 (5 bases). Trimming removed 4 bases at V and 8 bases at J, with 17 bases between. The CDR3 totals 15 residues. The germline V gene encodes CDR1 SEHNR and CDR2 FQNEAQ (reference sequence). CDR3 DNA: TGTGCCAGCAGCTCCCCCGGGACCCAAGGGGAAAAACTGTTTTTT. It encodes CASSSPGTQGEKLFF.

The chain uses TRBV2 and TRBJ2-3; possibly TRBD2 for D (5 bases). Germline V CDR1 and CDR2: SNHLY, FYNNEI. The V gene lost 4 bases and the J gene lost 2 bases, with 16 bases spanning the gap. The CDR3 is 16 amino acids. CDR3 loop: CASSVLEGAITDTQYF. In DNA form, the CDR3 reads TGTGCCAGCAGTGTACTAGAGGGAGCGATCACAGATACGCAGTATTTT. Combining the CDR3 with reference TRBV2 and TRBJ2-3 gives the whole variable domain EPEVTQTPSHQVTQMGQEVILRCVPISNHLYFYWYRQILGQKVEFLVSFYNNEISEKSEIFDDQFSVERPDGSNFTLKIRSTKLEDSAMYFCASSVLEGAITDTQYFGPGTRLTVL.

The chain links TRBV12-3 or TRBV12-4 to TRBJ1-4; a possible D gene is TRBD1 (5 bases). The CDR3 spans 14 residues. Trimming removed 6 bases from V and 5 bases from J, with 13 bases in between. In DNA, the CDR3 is TGTGCCAGCAGACCGGGGCTACAAAATGAAAAACTGTTTTTT. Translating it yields CASRPGLQNEKLFF.

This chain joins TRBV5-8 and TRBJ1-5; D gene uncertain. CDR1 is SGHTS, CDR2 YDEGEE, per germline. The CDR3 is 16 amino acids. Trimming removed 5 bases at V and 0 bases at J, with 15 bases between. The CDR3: CASRRRSGYSNQPQHF. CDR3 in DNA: TGTGCCAGCAGAAGGAGATCCGGTTATAGCAATCAGCCCCAGCATTTT.

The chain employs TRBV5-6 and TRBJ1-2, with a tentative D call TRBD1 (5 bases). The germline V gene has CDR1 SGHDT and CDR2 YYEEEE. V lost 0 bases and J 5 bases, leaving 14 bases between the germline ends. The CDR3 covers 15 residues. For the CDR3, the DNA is TGTGCCAGCAGCTTGGATAGACGGGGGGATTATGGCTACACCTTC. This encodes CASSLDRRGDYGYTF.

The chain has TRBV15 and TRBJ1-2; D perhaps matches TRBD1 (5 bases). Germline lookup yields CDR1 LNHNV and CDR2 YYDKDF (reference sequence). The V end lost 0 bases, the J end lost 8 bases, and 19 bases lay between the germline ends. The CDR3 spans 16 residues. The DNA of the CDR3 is TGTGCCACCAGCAGAGATTCGCGGGGGATCTGGGAAGGCTACACCTTC. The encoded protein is CATSRDSRGIWEGYTF.

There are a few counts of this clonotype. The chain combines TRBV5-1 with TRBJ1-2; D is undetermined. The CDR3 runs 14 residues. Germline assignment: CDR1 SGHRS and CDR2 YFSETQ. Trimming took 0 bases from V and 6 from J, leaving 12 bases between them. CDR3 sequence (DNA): TGCGCCAGCAGCTTGGATAGCCGGGCGAATGGCTACACCTTC. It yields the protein CASSLDSRANGYTF. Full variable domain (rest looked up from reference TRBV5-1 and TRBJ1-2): KAGVTQTPRYLIKTRGQQVTLSCSPISGHRSVSWYQQTPGQGLQFLFEYFSETQRNKGNFPGRFSGRQFSNSRSEMNVSTLELGDSALYLCASSLDSRANGYTFGSGTRLTVV.

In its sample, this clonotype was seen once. CDR3 coding DNA: TGTGCCAGCAGCCGGAGGGGACGGGACATTCAGTACTTC. Protein sequence: CASSRRGRDIQYF. V gene TRBV3-1 combines with J gene TRBJ2-4; a possible D gene is TRBD2 (6 bases). V gave up 4 bases and J gave up 8 bases, with 12 bases separating them. Germline V gene sequence: CDR1 LGHDT, CDR2 YNNKEL (reference sequence). The CDR3 runs 13 residues.

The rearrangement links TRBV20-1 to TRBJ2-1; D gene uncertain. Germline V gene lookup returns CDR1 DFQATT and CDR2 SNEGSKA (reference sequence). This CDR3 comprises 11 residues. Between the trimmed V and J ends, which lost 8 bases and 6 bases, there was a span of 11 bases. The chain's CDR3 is CSSPLGNEQFF. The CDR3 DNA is TGCAGTTCACCACTCGGCAATGAGCAGTTCTTC.

Written as DNA, the CDR3 is TGTGCCAGCAACCGGGACAGGGAAGCTGAAGCTTTCTTT. Translation: CASNRDREAEAFF. The rearrangement uses TRBV25-1 and TRBJ1-1; TRBD1 aligns across 9 bases. With 7 bases clipped from V and 6 bases from J, the junction kept 6 bases outside the gene matches. CDR1 MGHDK and CDR2 SYGVNS come from the germline V gene. CDR3 length: 13 amino acids.

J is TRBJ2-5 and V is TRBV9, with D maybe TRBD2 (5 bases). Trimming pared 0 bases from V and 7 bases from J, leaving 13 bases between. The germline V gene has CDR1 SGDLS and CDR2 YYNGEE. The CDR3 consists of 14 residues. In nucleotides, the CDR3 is TGTGCCAGCAGCGTAGACTGGAGCGGCACGACCCAGTACTTC. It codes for CASSVDWSGTTQYF.

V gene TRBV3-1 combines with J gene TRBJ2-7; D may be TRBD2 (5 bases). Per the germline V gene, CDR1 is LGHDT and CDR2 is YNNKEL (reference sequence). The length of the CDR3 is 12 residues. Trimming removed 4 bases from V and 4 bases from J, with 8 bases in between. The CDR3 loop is CASSRTGYEQYF. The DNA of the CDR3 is TGTGCCAGCAGCCGGACGGGATACGAGCAGTACTTC.

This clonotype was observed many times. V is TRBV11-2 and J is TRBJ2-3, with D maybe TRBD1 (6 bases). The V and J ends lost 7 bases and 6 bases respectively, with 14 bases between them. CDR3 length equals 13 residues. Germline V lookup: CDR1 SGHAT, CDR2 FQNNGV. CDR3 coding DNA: TGTGCCAGCAACAATAAGGGGGTTGATACGCAGTATTTT. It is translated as CASNNKGVDTQYF.

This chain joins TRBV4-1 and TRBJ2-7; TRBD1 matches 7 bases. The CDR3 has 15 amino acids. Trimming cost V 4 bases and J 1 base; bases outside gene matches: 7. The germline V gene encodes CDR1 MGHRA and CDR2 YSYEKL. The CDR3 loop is CASSRGPGQSYEQYF. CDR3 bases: TGCGCCAGCAGCCGCGGTCCGGGACAGTCCTACGAGCAGTACTTC.

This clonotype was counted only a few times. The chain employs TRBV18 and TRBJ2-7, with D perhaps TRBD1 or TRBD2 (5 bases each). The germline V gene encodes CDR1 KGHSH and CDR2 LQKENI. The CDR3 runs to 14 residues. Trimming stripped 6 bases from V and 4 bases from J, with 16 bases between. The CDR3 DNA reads TGTGCCAGCTCCAAAGGGACGTCTGGGTACGAGCAGTACTTC. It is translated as CASSKGTSGYEQYF.

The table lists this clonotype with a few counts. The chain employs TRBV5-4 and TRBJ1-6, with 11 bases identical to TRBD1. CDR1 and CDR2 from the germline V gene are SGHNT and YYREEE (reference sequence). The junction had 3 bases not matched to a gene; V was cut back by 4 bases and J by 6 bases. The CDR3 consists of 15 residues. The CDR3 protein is CASSLGTGGNSPLHF. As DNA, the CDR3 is TGTGCCAGCAGCCTCGGGACAGGGGGTAATTCACCCCTCCACTTT.

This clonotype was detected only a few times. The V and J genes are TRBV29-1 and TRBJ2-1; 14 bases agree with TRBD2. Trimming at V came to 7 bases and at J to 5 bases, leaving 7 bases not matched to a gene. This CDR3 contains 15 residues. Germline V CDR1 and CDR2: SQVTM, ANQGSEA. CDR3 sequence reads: CSGVGTSGSNNEQFF. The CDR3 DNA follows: TGCAGCGGGGTAGGGACTAGCGGGAGCAACAATGAGCAGTTCTTC.

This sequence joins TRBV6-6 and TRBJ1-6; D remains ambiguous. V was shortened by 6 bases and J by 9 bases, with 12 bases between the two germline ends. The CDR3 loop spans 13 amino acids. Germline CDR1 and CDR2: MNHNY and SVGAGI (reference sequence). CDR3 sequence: CASRPEGSSPLHF. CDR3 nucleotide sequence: TGTGCCAGCAGGCCGGAAGGGAGTTCACCCCTCCACTTT.

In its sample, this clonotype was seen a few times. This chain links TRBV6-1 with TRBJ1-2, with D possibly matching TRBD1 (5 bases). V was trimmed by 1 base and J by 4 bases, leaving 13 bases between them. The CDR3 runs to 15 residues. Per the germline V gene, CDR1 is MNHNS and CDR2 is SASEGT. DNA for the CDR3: TGTGCCAGCAGTGAAGTTGAGGGGTCAGGCTATGGCTACACCTTC. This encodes CASSEVEGSGYGYTF.

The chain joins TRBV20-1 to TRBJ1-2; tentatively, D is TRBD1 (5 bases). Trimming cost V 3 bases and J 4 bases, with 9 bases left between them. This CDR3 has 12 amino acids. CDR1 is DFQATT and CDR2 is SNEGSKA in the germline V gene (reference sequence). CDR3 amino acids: CSASGGIYGYTF. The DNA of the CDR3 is TGCAGTGCTAGTGGGGGGATCTATGGCTACACCTTC.

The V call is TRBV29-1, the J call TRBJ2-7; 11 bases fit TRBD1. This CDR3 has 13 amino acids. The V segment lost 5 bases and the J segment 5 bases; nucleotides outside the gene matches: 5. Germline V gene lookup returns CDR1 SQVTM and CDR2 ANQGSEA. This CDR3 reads CSVLGTGGDEQYF. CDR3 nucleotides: TGCAGCGTTTTAGGGACAGGGGGAGACGAGCAGTACTTC.

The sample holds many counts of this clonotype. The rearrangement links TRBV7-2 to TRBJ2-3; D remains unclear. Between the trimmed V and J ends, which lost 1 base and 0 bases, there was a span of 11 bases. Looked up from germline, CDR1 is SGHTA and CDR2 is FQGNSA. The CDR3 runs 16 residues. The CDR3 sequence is CASSLVSRSSTDTQYF. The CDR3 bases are TGTGCCAGCAGCTTAGTATCACGATCTAGCACAGATACGCAGTATTTT.

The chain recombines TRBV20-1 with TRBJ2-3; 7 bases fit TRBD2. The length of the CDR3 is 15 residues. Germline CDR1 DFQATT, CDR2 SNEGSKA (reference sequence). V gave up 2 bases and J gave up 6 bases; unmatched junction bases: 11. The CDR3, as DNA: TGCAGTGCTAGAAAGCTAGCGGACGAAGTGGATACGCAGTATTTT. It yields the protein CSARKLADEVDTQYF.

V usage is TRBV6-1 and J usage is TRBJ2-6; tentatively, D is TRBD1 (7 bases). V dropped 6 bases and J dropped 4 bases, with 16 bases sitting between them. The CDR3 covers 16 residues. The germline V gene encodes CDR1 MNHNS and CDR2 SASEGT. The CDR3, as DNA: TGTGCCAGCAGCAGGGGGGCCCTCTCCGGGGCCAACGTCCTGACTTTC. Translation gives CASSRGALSGANVLTF.

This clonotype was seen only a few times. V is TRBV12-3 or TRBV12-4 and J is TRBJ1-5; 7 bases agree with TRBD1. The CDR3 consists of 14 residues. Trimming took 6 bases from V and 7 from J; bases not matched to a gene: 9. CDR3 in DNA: TGTGCCAGCAGAGGGGAAGGGGGCGGACAGCCCCAGCATTTT. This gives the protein CASRGEGGGQPQHF.